The T cell receptor (beta chain) described here comes from a study of T cell repertoires in cytomegalovirus infection. Study overall: Evidence of both CMV infection and a matching HLA type came from public TCR beta signatures. Regarding the study as a whole: Adding up the frequency of public TCR beta families identified people who carried CMV plus the relevant HLA. HLA-C-restricted, CMV-specific TCR beta clonotypes were dominant ex vivo.

Germline loops: CDR1 SGHTA, CDR2 FQGNSA. Trimming took 2 bases from V and 2 from J; bases not matched to a gene: 3. The CDR3 is 15 amino acids. TCRdb analysed the reads with MiXCR anew, one entry per CDR3 protein. The sample lists 300,000 to 450,000 distinct CDR3 sequences; around 18% were seen once. Many counts were recorded for this clonotype. The antigen remains unidentified. Input material: PBMCs. The chain is built from TRBV7-2 and TRBJ2-7, with 10 bases that match TRBD2. This receptor was taken from a human donor in good health (CMV status not recorded). Some clones in this sample may be carry-over from other donors' samples. The chain's CDR3 is CASSLSGTSAYEQYF. Written as DNA, the CDR3 is TGTGCCAGCAGCTTAAGCGGGACTAGCGCCTACGAGCAGTACTTC.